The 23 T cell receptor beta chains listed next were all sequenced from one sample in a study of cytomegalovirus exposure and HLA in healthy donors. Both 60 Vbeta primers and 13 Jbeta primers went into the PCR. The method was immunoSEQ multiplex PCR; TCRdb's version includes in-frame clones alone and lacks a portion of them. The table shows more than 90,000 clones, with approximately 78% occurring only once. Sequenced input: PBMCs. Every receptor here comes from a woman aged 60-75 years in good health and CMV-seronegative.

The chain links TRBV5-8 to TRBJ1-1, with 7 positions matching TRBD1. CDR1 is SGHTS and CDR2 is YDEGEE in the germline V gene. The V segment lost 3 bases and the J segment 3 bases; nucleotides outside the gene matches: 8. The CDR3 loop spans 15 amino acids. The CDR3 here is CASSSGITGDTEAFF. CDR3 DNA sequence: TGTGCCAGCAGCTCTGGGATAACAGGGGACACTGAAGCTTTCTTT.

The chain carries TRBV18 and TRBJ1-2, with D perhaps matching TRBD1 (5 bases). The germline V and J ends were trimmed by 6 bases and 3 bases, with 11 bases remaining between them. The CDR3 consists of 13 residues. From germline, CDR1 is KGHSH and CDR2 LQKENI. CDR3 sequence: CASSPQGYYGYTF. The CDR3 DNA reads TGTGCCAGCTCCCCCCAGGGCTACTATGGCTACACCTTC.

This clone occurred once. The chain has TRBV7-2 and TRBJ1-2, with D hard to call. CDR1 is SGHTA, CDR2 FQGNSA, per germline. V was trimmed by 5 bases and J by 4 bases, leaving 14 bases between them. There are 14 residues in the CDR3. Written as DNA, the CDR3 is TGTGCCAGCAGCCCCCCCGGGCGGGGCTATGGCTACACCTTC. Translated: CASSPPGRGYGYTF.

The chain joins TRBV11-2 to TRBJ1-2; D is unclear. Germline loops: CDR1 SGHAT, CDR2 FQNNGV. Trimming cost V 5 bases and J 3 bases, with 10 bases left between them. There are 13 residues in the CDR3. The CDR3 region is CASSLRSHYGYTF. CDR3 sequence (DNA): TGTGCCAGCAGCCTGCGGTCCCACTATGGCTACACCTTC.

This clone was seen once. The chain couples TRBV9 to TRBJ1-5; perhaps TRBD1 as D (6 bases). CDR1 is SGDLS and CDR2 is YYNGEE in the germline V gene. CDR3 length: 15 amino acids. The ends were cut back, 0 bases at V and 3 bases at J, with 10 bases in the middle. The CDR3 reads CASSVGGRPNQPQHF. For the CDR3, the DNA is TGTGCCAGCAGCGTAGGGGGGCGTCCCAATCAGCCCCAGCATTTT.

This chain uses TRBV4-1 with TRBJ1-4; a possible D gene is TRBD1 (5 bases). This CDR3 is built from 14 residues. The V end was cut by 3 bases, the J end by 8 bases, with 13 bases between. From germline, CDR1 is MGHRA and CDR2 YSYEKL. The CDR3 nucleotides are TGCGCCAGCAGCCACACGGACATCCAAGAAAAACTGTTTTTT. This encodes CASSHTDIQEKLFF.

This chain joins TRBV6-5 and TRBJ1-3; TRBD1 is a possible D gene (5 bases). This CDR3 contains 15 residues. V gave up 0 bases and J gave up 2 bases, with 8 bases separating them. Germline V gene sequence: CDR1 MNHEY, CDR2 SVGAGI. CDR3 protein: CASSYSAGAGNTIYF. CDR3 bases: TGTGCCAGCAGTTACTCGGCGGGGGCTGGAAACACCATATATTTT.

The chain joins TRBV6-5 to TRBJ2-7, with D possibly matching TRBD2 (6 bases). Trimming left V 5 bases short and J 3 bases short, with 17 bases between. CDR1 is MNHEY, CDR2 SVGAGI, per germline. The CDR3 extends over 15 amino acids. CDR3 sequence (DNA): TGTGCCAGCAGTACTTATCCCGGGAGTAACTACGAGCAGTACTTC. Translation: CASSTYPGSNYEQYF.

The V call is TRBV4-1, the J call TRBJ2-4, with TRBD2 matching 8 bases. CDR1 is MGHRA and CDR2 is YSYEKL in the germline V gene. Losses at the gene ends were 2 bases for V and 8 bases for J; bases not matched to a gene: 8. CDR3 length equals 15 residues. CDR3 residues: CASSQNTGGVDIQYF. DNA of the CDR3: TGCGCCAGCAGCCAAAACACCGGGGGGGTCGACATTCAGTACTTC.

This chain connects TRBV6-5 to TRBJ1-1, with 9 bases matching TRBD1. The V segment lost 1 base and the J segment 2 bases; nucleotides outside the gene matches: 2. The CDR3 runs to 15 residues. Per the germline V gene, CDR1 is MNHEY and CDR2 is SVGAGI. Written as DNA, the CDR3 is TGTGCCAGCAGTTACTGGGGACAGGGAAACACTGAAGCTTTCTTT. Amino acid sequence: CASSYWGQGNTEAFF.

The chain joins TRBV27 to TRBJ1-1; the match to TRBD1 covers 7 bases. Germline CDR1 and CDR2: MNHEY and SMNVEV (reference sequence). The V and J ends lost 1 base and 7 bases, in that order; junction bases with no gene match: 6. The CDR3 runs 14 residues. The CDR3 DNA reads TGTGCCAGCAGTTTATTCGTACAGGGGAGTGAAGCTTTCTTT. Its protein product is CASSLFVQGSEAFF.

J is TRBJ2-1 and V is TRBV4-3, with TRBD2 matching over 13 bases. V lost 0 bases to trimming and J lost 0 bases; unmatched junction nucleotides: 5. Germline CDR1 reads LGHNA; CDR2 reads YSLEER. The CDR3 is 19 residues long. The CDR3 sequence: CASSQDTSGGASSYNEQFF. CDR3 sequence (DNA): TGCGCCAGCAGCCAAGATACTAGCGGGGGGGCTAGCTCCTACAATGAGCAGTTCTTC.

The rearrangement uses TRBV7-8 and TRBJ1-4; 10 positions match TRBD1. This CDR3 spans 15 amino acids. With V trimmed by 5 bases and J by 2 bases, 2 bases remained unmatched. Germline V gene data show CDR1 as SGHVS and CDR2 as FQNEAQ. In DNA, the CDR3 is TGTGCCAGCAGCGGACAGGGGGTCACTAATGAAAAACTGTTTTTT. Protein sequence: CASSGQGVTNEKLFF. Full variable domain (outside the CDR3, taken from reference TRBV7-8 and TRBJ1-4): GAGVSQSPRYKVAKRGQDVALRCDPISGHVSLFWYQQALGQGPEFLTYFQNEAQLDKSGLPSDRFFAERPEGSVSTLKIQRTQQEDSAVYLCASSGQGVTNEKLFFGSGTQLSVL.

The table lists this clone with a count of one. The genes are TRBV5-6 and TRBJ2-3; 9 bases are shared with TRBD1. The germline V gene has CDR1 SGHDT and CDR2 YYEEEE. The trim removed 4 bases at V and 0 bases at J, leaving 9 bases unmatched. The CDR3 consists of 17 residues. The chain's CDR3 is CASSLSPGQGSTDTQYF. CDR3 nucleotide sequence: TGTGCCAGCAGCCTCTCCCCGGGACAGGGTAGCACAGATACGCAGTATTTT.

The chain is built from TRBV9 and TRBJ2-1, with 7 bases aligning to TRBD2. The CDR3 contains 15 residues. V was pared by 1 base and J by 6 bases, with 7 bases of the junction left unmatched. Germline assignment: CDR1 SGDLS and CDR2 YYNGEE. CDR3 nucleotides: TGTGCCAGCAGCGTAATGGCTAGCGGAATCAATGAGCAGTTCTTC. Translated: CASSVMASGINEQFF.

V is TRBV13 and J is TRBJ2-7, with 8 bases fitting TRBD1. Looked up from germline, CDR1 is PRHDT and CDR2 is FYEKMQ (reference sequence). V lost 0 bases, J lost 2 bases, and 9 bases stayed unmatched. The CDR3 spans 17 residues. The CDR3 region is CASSLGITTGEPYEQYF. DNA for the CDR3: TGTGCCAGCAGCTTAGGGATCACGACAGGGGAACCCTACGAGCAGTACTTC.

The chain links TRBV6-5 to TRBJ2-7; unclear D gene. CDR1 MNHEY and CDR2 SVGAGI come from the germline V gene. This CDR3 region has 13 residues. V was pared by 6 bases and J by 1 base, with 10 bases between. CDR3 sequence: CASSFGRSYEQYF. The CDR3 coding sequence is TGTGCCAGCAGCTTTGGCAGATCCTACGAGCAGTACTTC.

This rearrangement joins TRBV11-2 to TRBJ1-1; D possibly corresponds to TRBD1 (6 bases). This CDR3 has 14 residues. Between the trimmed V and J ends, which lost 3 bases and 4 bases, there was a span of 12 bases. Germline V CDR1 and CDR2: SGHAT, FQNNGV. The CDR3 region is CASSLQTGSTEAFF. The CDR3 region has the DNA TGTGCCAGCAGCTTGCAGACAGGCAGCACTGAAGCTTTCTTT.

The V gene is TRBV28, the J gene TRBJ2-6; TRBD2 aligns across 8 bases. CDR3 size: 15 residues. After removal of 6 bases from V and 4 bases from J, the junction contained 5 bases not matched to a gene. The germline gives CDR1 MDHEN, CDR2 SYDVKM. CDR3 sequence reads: CASSSGGAGANVLTF. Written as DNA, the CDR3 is TGTGCCAGCAGCTCGGGGGGGGCAGGGGCCAACGTCCTGACTTTC.

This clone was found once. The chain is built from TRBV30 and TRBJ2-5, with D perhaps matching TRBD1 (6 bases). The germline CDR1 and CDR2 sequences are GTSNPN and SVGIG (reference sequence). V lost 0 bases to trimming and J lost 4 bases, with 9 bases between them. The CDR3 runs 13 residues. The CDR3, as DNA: TGTGCCTGGAGTGTACAAGGGGGAGAGACCCAGTACTTC. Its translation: CAWSVQGGETQYF.

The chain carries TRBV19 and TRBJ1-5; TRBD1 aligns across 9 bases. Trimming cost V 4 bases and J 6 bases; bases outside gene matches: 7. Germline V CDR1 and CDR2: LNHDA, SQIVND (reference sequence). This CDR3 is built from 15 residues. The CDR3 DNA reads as TGTGCCAGTAGTAGTCCGGGACAGGGTTTTCAGCCCCAGCATTTT. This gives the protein CASSSPGQGFQPQHF.

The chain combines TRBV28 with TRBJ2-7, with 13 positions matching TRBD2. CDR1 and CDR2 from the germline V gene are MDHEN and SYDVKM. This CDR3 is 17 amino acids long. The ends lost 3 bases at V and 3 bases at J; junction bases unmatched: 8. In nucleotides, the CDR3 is TGTGCCAGCAGTTTGATAGGACTAGCGGGAGCCAACTACGAGCAGTACTTC. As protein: CASSLIGLAGANYEQYF.

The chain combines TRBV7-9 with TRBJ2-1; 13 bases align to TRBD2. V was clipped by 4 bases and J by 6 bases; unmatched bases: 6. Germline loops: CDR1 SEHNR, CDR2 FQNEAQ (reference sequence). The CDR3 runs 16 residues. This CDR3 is CASSSGTSGMGNEQFF. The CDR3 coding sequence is TGTGCCAGCAGCTCCGGGACTAGCGGGATGGGCAATGAGCAGTTCTTC.